This TCR beta chain was sequenced in a study of blood T cell repertoires in COVID-19. Study context: Acute and convalescent COVID-19 specimens originated in the United States, Italy and Spain. T cells, B-cell-depleted T cells, or PBMCs provided the cDNA or gDNA that served as material.

The V and J ends lost 5 bases and 4 bases respectively, with 17 bases between them. This CDR3 is 15 amino acids long. The germline gives CDR1 SGHDN, CDR2 FVKESK. As originally analysed: Amplification with reference gene primers provided the estimates of nucleated cell counts. Produced via immunoSEQ multiplex PCR; TCRdb's table is partial and in-frame only. Clonal size and the V and J genes are those of that table, whereas D and trimming came from the DNA. The sample lists 150,000 to 250,000 clones; around 94% were seen once. Seattle enrolled patients during active infection and tracked them longitudinally.

The sequence was obtained from a man aged 25-40 years with COVID-19, enrolled during active disease. Sequencing was performed on peripheral blood. The gene calls are TRBV14 and TRBJ1-1, with D unresolved. The CDR3 nucleotides read TGTGCCAGCAGCTATCTGCGAAGTGGCGGCACTGAAGCTTTCTTT. Its translation is CASSYLRSGGTEAFF.